One sample yielded the 25 T cell receptor beta chains listed below, sequenced in a study of beta chain features in type 1 diabetes. Isolated RNA was reverse transcribed in full, so expressed TCRB transcripts were sequenced. The data were produced by immunoSEQ multiplex PCR, yet TCRdb's version contains in-frame clones alone and is incomplete. The sample yields around 340,000 clones, 20% seen once. Sample: naive CD4+ T cells from blood. The receptors originated from a woman in her late teens or twenties in good health.

The rearrangement joins TRBV25-1 to TRBJ1-2, with TRBD1 matching over 8 bases. With 7 bases clipped from V and 8 bases from J, the junction kept 9 bases outside the gene matches. The CDR3 is made up of 13 amino acids. Germline V gene data show CDR1 as MGHDK and CDR2 as SYGVNS. The CDR3 spells CASTGGGLLGYTF. DNA of the CDR3: TGTGCCAGCACAGGGGGCGGTCTCCTCGGCTACACCTTC.

This clone was seen a handful of times. The chain has TRBV28 and TRBJ2-7, with D unclear. CDR1 is MDHEN, CDR2 SYDVKM, per germline. The CDR3 has 13 residues. V was pared by 6 bases and J by 3 bases, with 12 bases between. This CDR3 is CASRNSLSYEQYF. Written as DNA, the CDR3 is TGTGCCAGCAGGAACAGTTTAAGCTACGAGCAGTACTTC. The variable domain in full, with the rest retrieved from reference TRBV28 and TRBJ2-7, is DVKVTQSSRYLVKRTGEKVFLECVQDMDHENMFWYRQDPGLGLRLIYFSYDVKMKEKGDIPEGYSVSREKKERFSLILESASTNQTSMYLCASRNSLSYEQYFGPGTRLTVT.

This clone has a single count. The J gene is TRBJ1-1, the V gene TRBV5-1; D is uncertain. Germline loops: CDR1 SGHRS, CDR2 YFSETQ. The V end was cut by 0 bases, the J end by 4 bases, with 13 bases between. CDR3 length equals 15 residues. The CDR3 sequence: CASSLERFPSTEAFF. The CDR3 DNA sequence: TGCGCCAGCAGCTTGGAACGGTTTCCGAGCACTGAAGCTTTCTTT.

CDR3 amino acids: CASSSPGLGYNEQFF. The CDR3, as DNA: TGTGCCAGCAGCTCGCCCGGACTGGGGTACAATGAGCAGTTCTTC. The gene calls are TRBV5-4 and TRBJ2-1, with a possible D match to TRBD2 (5 bases). CDR3 length: 15 amino acids. The V end lost 3 bases, the J end lost 4 bases, and 14 bases lay between the germline ends. Germline V CDR1 and CDR2: SGHNT, YYREEE (reference sequence).

The V call is TRBV21-1, the J call TRBJ2-4; the DNA was not compared with TRBD1, the D call given in the table. TRBV21-1 is given as a pseudogene. This CDR3 region has 13 residues. CDR3 sequence reads: CASRAVAKNIQYF. The DNA for the CDR3 is TGTGCCAGCAGGGCCGTAGCCAAAAACATTCAGTACTTC.

The V gene is TRBV4-1, the J gene TRBJ2-7, with D tentatively TRBD2 (6 bases). CDR1 is MGHRA, CDR2 YSYEKL, per germline. CDR3 length equals 16 residues. Trimming removed 3 bases at V and 2 bases at J, with 17 bases between. CDR3 protein: CASSHVGTQAPYEQYF. CDR3 nucleotides: TGCGCCAGCAGCCACGTCGGGACTCAGGCCCCCTACGAGCAGTACTTC.

The V call is TRBV5-1, the J call TRBJ2-5, with D maybe TRBD1 (6 bases). There are 12 residues in the CDR3. The germline V and J ends were trimmed by 4 bases and 5 bases, with 9 bases remaining between them. CDR1 is SGHRS, CDR2 YFSETQ, per germline. The CDR3 reads CASSTGLETQYF. The CDR3 DNA follows: TGCGCCAGCAGCACAGGGTTGGAGACCCAGTACTTC.

This CDR3 is CASALYNEQFF. In nucleotides, the CDR3 is TGTGCTAGTGCCTTGTACAATGAGCAGTTCTTC. The genes are TRBV12-5 and TRBJ2-1, with no clear D. Looked up from germline, CDR1 is LGHNT and CDR2 is FRNRAP. This CDR3 comprises 11 residues. V gave up 7 bases and J gave up 4 bases, with 5 bases separating them.

The chain is built from TRBV9 and TRBJ2-5; 7 bases map to TRBD2. J gave up 3 bases and V 0 bases, and 2 bases lay outside the gene matches. Germline V gene lookup returns CDR1 SGDLS and CDR2 YYNGEE. CDR3 length equals 14 residues. DNA of the CDR3: TGTGCCAGCAGCGTAGGACTAGCTAAAGAGACCCAGTACTTC. The encoded protein is CASSVGLAKETQYF.

This chain joins TRBV6-5 and TRBJ1-1; TRBD1 might be the D (5 bases). Trimming cost V 6 bases and J 2 bases, with 13 bases left between them. The CDR3 runs 14 residues. The germline V gene encodes CDR1 MNHEY and CDR2 SVGAGI. The CDR3 DNA reads as TGTGCCAGCAGAGGAGGGACGGATAACACTGAAGCTTTCTTT. Its translation is CASRGGTDNTEAFF.

This clone was seen a handful of times. The genes are TRBV30 and TRBJ2-5; D possibly corresponds to TRBD1 (7 bases). The CDR3 consists of 14 residues. Germline-derived CDR1 and CDR2 are GTSNPN and SVGIG (reference sequence). With 8 bases removed from V and 7 bases from J, the gap between germline ends came to 23 bases. CDR3 in DNA: TGTGCCGGGACCCAGACAGGGTCCGGGGGGACCCAGTACTTC. Protein sequence: CAGTQTGSGGTQYF.

This clone turned up a few times. This sequence joins TRBV2 and TRBJ1-2; 7 bases match TRBD1. CDR3 length: 13 amino acids. Germline V gene lookup returns CDR1 SNHLY and CDR2 FYNNEI. J gave up 4 bases and V 6 bases, and 5 bases lay outside the gene matches. The DNA for the CDR3 is TGTGCCAGCAGACGACAGGGTAGCTATGGCTACACCTTC. Its protein product is CASRRQGSYGYTF.

V and J are TRBV6-6 and TRBJ2-3; 9 bases map to TRBD1. Germline CDR1 MNHNY, CDR2 SVGAGI (reference sequence). Trimming took 7 bases from V and 5 from J; bases not matched to a gene: 7. The CDR3 totals 14 residues. CDR3 sequence reads: CASNKDRGRDTQYF. CDR3 DNA: TGTGCCAGCAACAAGGACAGGGGAAGAGATACGCAGTATTTT.

This clone has a handful of counts. The V and J genes are TRBV11-3 and TRBJ2-5; the match to TRBD1 covers 9 bases. CDR1 and CDR2 (germline): SGHNT, YENEEA. The V and J ends lost 5 bases and 4 bases, in that order; junction bases with no gene match: 8. The CDR3 loop spans 15 amino acids. The CDR3 bases are TGTGCCAGCAGCCCCTCCGGGACAGGGAGAGAGACCCAGTACTTC. Its protein product is CASSPSGTGRETQYF.

The chain couples TRBV7-9 to TRBJ1-3, with TRBD1 identical over 7 bases. Trimming at V came to 5 bases and at J to 2 bases, leaving 12 bases not matched to a gene. Germline V CDR1 and CDR2: SEHNR, FQNEAQ (reference sequence). CDR3 length: 17 residues. The CDR3 loop is CASSADPYRGAGNTIYF. The CDR3 nucleotides are TGTGCCAGCAGCGCTGACCCTTACAGGGGAGCTGGAAACACCATATATTTT.

This clone was seen more than once but under ten times. The chain combines TRBV4-1 with TRBJ2-7; 11 bases align to TRBD1. The germline V gene has CDR1 MGHRA and CDR2 YSYEKL. With 4 bases clipped from V and 4 bases from J, the junction kept 3 bases outside the gene matches. The CDR3 consists of 14 residues. The CDR3 DNA sequence: TGCGCCAGCAGCCTCGGACAGGGGGCGTACGAGCAGTACTTC. Translation gives CASSLGQGAYEQYF.

This clone has only a few counts. The chain employs TRBV5-4 and TRBJ2-3, with 11 positions matching TRBD1. The CDR3 loop spans 14 amino acids. After removal of 4 bases from V and 5 bases from J, the junction contained 3 bases not matched to a gene. Germline V gene sequence: CDR1 SGHNT, CDR2 YYREEE (reference sequence). Written as DNA, the CDR3 is TGTGCCAGCAGCACAGGGACAGGGGGAGATACGCAGTATTTT. Amino acids: CASSTGTGGDTQYF. Looking up the rest from reference TRBV5-4 and TRBJ2-3 gives the full variable domain: ETGVTQSPTHLIKTRGQQVTLRCSSQSGHNTVSWYQQALGQGPQFIFQYYREEENGRGNFPPRFSGLQFPNYSSELNVNALELDDSALYLCASSTGTGGDTQYFGPGTRLTVL.

The genes are TRBV9 and TRBJ1-1; maybe TRBD1 (5 bases). The V end lost 3 bases, the J end lost 0 bases, and 12 bases lay between the germline ends. Germline V gene data show CDR1 as SGDLS and CDR2 as YYNGEE. The CDR3 is made up of 15 amino acids. For the CDR3, the DNA is TGTGCCAGCAGCGACAGAACAGGACTGAACACTGAAGCTTTCTTT. Its protein is CASSDRTGLNTEAFF. Full variable domain (outside the CDR3, taken from reference TRBV9 and TRBJ1-1): DSGVTQTPKHLITATGQRVTLRCSPRSGDLSVYWYQQSLDQGLQFLIQYYNGEERAKGNILERFSAQQFPDLHSELNLSSLELGDSALYFCASSDRTGLNTEAFFGQGTRLTVV.

This clone occurred once. The chain has TRBV4-1 and TRBJ1-1, with TRBD1 matching 9 bases. V gave up 2 bases and J gave up 5 bases; unmatched junction bases: 6. Germline CDR1 is MGHRA and CDR2 is YSYEKL. This CDR3 has 15 amino acids. The CDR3 DNA reads as TGCGCCAGCAGCCAACCGGGACAGGGTAGGACTGAAGCTTTCTTT. Its protein product is CASSQPGQGRTEAFF.

This sequence joins TRBV7-3 and TRBJ1-4; 7 nucleotides agree with TRBD1. The CDR3 runs to 13 residues. Germline lookup yields CDR1 SGHTA and CDR2 FQGTGA. Trimming removed 11 bases from V and 8 bases from J; junction bases left unmatched: 11. The CDR3 spells CAAGGGEGEKLFF. DNA for the CDR3: TGTGCCGCTGGAGGGGGCGAGGGAGAAAAACTGTTTTTT.

This clone was counted a few times. The rearrangement joins TRBV5-1 to TRBJ2-1; 8 bases line up with TRBD2. The CDR3 covers 14 residues. CDR1 and CDR2 from the germline V gene are SGHRS and YFSETQ. Trimming cost V 7 bases and J 0 bases; bases outside gene matches: 3. The DNA for the CDR3 is TGCGCCAGCTACAGCGGGAGCTCCTACAATGAGCAGTTCTTC. Residues: CASYSGSSYNEQFF.

This sequence joins TRBV7-9 and TRBJ1-4, with TRBD1 matching 9 bases. The J segment lost 8 bases and the V segment lost 4 bases, leaving 5 bases of the junction unmatched. There are 14 residues in the CDR3. Germline V CDR1 and CDR2: SEHNR, FQNEAQ (reference sequence). The CDR3 DNA sequence: TGTGCCAGCAGCTCTCGGACAGGGGAGGAAAAACTGTTTTTT. Amino acid sequence: CASSSRTGEEKLFF.

This clone was seen once. The CDR3 coding sequence is TGTGCCAGCAGCGTGACTAGCGGGGGGTCAAGAGAGACCCAGTACTTC. Amino acids: CASSVTSGGSRETQYF. The genes are TRBV9 and TRBJ2-5; 13 positions agree with TRBD2. The CDR3 loop spans 16 amino acids. V lost 2 bases and J lost 4; bases outside the gene matches: 5. Germline loops: CDR1 SGDLS, CDR2 YYNGEE.

There are a few counts of this clone. The CDR3 bases are TGTGCCAGCAGCTTATTCGGACAGGGGAAGGGCTACACCTTC. This codes for CASSLFGQGKGYTF. The chain employs TRBV7-9 and TRBJ1-2; 9 bases match TRBD1. Germline V gene sequence: CDR1 SEHNR, CDR2 FQNEAQ (reference sequence). With V trimmed by 2 bases and J by 8 bases, 6 bases remained unmatched. The CDR3 runs 14 residues.

The gene calls are TRBV5-1 and TRBJ2-1; 9 bases agree with TRBD1. CDR1 and CDR2 from the germline V gene are SGHRS and YFSETQ. The CDR3 contains 15 residues. V lost 4 bases and J lost 7; bases outside the gene matches: 9. CDR3 nucleotides: TGCGCCAGCAGCCCCGGGGACAGGGATAGTAATGAGCAGTTCTTC. This gives the protein CASSPGDRDSNEQFF.